Listed below are T cell receptor beta chains from one sample, sequenced in a study of blood T cell repertoires in COVID-19. TCRdb's copy holds only in-frame clones and misses some; the assay was immunoSEQ multiplex PCR. Of under 200,000 clones in the sample, around 84% were seen once. Sequenced input: peripheral blood. The source is a woman aged 45 to 65 with COVID-19, enrolled during active disease. CDR3s include the opening cysteine and the closing phenylalanine or tryptophan. The D gene is left open where the match is weak. Expanded clones are given a class, and other clones once, few, many or no size at all.

TRBV25-1	-	TRBJ1-6	-	TGTGCCAGCAGTGAATATCAGGGGAGTAATTCACCCCTCCACTTT	CASSEYQGSNSPLHF
TRBV6-5	few	TRBJ1-2	TRBD1	TGTGCCAGCAGCTCCGGAGGGGGCAGCTATGGCTACACCTTC	CASSSGGGSYGYTF
TRBV13	-	TRBJ2-1	TRBD1	TGTGCCAGCAGCTCGCCATCGACAGGGGATGAGCAGTTCTTC	CASSSPSTGDEQFF
TRBV5-4	-	TRBJ2-1	TRBD2	TGTGCCAGCAGCTTGGTGGGACTAATGAGCAATGAGCAGTTCTTC	CASSLVGLMSNEQFF
TRBV4-1	-	TRBJ2-5	TRBD2	TGCGCCAGCAGCCAAGCCGCCACTAGCGGGGGGGCCAGTAATCAAGAGACCCAGTACTTC	CASSQAATSGGASNQETQYF
TRBV24-1	few	TRBJ1-2	-	TGTGCCACCAGTGATTTGCCAGGACTCTATGGCTACACCTTC	CATSDLPGLYGYTF
TRBV15	-	TRBJ2-2	TRBD1	TGTGCCACCAGCACCGGGACAGGGTTGGCCACCGGGGAGCTGTTTTTT	CATSTGTGLATGELFF
TRBV5-1	-	TRBJ1-2	-	TGCGCCAGCAGCTTGGCTCAGTCCAACTATGGCTACACCTTC	CASSLAQSNYGYTF
TRBV10-3	-	TRBJ2-1	TRBD2	TGTGCCATCTCCAGAGTAGCGGGGGCCAATGAGCAGTTCTTC	CAISRVAGANEQFF
TRBV5-8	-	TRBJ1-5	-	TGTGCCAGCAGCTTGGAACAGGGACGAGGGCAGCCCCAGCATTTT	CASSLEQGRGQPQHF
TRBV7-9	-	TRBJ1-2	TRBD1	TGTGCCAGCAGCCCTAGTGGGACAGGGGGCAGGATCTATGGCTACACCTTC	CASSPSGTGGRIYGYTF
TRBV5-5	-	TRBJ1-6	-	TGTGCCAGCAGCGTACTGGGACATGATAATTCACCCCTCCACTTT	CASSVLGHDNSPLHF
TRBV12-3/TRBV12-4	-	TRBJ1-3	-	TGTGCCAGTACCACTGACTCTGGAAACACCATATATTTT	CASTTDSGNTIYF
TRBV4-1	-	TRBJ1-5	-	TGCGCCAGCAGCCAAGGAGGACGGGGGGGCCTAGGGCAGCCCCAGCATTTT	CASSQGGRGGLGQPQHF
TRBV10-3	few	TRBJ2-7	TRBD1	TGTGCCATCAGTGAGGGGACAGGGTTCAGCGAGCAGTACTTC	CAISEGTGFSEQYF
TRBV9	-	TRBJ2-1	-	TGTGCCAGCAGCGTAGCTCCGAGCAATGAGCAGTTCTTC	CASSVAPSNEQFF
TRBV19	-	TRBJ2-2	-	TGTGCCAGTAGTTCAAGGAGCGGGAACACCGGGGAGCTGTTTTTT	CASSSRSGNTGELFF
TRBV10-3	once	TRBJ1-6	-	TGTGCCATCGGGGCAGACGGAAATAATTCACCCCTCCACTTT	CAIGADGNNSPLHF
TRBV6-5	-	TRBJ2-5	-	TGTGCCAGCAGTTACTCCCCCGGGGGCCAAGAGACCCAGTACTTC	CASSYSPGGQETQYF
TRBV11-1	once	TRBJ1-2	TRBD1	TGTGCCAGCAGCGCAACTACAGGACAGGGTAACGGCTACACCTTC	CASSATTGQGNGYTF
TRBV27	once	TRBJ2-3	-	TGTGCCAGCAGTCCAACTCCGAGCGGCACTAGCACAGATACGCAGTATTTT	CASSPTPSGTSTDTQYF
TRBV4-3	-	TRBJ2-4	-	TGCGCCAGCAGCCTCGACATTCTAAACATTCAGTACTTC	CASSLDILNIQYF
TRBV19	-	TRBJ2-2	-	TGTGCCAGTAGTGAACCGGGACAACGATCCGGGGAGCTGTTTTTT	CASSEPGQRSGELFF
TRBV14	-	TRBJ1-2	-	TGTGCCAGCATTGGGGCACCCGCATCCACTAACTATGGCTACACCTTC	CASIGAPASTNYGYTF
TRBV14	-	TRBJ1-1	-	TGTGCCAGCAGCCAATATGGGGGAGGGGCTTTCTTT	CASSQYGGGAFF
TRBV7-3	-	TRBJ2-3	-	TGTGCCAGCAGCTTAAATCTAGCAGTAGATACGCAGTATTTT	CASSLNLAVDTQYF
TRBV6-5	few	TRBJ1-1	TRBD1	TGTGCCAGCAACAGGGGGCTGAGGTCTGAAGCTTTCTTT	CASNRGLRSEAFF